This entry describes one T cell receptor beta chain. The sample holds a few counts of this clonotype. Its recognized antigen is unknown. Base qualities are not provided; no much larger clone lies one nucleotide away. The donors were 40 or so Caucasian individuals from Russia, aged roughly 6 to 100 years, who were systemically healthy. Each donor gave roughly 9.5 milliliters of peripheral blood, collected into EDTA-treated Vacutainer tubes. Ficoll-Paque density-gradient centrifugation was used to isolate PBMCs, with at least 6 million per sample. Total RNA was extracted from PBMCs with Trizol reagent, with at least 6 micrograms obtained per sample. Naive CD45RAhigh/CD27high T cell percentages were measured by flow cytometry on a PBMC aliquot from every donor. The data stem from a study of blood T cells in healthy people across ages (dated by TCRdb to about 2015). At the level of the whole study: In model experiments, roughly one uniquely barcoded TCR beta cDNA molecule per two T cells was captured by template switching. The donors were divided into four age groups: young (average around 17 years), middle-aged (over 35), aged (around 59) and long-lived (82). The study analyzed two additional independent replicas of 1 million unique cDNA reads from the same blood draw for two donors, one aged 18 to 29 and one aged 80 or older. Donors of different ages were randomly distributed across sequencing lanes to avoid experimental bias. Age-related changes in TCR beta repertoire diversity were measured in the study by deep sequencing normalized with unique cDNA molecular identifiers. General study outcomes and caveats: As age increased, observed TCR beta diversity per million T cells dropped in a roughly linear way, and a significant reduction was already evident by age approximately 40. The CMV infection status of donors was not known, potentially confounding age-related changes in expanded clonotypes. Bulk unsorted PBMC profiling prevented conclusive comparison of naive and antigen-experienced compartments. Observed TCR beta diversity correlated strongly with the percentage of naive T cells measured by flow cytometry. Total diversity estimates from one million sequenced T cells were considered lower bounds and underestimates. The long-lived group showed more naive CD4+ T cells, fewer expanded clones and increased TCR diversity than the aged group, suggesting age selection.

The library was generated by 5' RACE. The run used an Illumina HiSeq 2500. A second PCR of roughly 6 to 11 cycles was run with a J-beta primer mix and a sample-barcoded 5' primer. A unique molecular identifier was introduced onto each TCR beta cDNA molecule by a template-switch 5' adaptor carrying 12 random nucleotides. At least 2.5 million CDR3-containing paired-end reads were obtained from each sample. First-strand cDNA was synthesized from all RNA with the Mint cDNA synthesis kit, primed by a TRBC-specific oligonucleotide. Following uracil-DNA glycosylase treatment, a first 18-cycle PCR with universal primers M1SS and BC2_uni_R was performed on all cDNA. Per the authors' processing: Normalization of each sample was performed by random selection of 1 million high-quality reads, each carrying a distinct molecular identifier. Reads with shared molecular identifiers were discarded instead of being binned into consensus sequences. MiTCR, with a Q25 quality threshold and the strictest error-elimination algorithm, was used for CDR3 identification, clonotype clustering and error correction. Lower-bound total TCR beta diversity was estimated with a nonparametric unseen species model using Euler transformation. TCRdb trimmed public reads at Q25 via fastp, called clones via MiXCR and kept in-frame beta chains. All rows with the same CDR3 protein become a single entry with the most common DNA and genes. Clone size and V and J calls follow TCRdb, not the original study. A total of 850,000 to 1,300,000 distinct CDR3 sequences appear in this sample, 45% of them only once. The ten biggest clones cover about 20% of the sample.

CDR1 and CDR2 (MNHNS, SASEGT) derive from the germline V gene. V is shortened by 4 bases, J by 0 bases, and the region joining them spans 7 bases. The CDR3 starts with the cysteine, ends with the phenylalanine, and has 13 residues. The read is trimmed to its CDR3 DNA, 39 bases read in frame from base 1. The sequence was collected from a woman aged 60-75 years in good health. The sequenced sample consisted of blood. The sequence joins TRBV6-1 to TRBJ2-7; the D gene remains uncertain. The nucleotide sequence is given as TGTGCCAGCAGTGCACTCAGCTCCTACGAGCAGTACTTC. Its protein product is CASSALSSYEQYF.